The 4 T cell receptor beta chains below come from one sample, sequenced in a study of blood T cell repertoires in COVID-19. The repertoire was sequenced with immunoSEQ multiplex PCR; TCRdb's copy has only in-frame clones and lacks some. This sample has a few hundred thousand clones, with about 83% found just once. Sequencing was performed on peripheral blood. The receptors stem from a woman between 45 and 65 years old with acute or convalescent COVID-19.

This CDR3 reads CASSLGAGLESNQPQHF. The CDR3 DNA reads TGTGCCAGCAGCTTAGGTGCGGGCCTAGAGAGCAATCAGCCCCAGCATTTT. The chain carries TRBV7-9 and TRBJ1-5; D is undetermined. V shed 1 base and J shed 1 base, with 14 bases lying between them. The CDR3 totals 17 residues. The germline gives CDR1 SEHNR, CDR2 FQNEAQ (reference sequence).

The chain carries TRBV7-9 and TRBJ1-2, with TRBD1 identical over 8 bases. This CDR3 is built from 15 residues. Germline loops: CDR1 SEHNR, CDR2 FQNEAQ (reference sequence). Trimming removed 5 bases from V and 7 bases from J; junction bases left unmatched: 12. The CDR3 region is CASSQQVGQGSGYTF. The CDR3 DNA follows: TGTGCCAGCAGCCAACAAGTAGGACAGGGAAGTGGCTACACCTTC.

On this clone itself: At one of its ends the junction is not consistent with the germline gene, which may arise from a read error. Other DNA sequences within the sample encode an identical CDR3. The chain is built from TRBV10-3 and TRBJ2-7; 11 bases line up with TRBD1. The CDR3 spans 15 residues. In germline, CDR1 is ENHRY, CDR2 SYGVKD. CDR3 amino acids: CAISESGTGGMEQYF. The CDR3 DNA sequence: TGTGCTATCAGTGAGTCCGGGACAGGGGGAATGGAGCAGTACTTC.

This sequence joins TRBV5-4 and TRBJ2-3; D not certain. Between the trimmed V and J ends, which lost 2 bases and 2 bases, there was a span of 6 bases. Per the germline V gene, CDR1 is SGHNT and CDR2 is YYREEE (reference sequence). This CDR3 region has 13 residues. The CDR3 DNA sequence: TGTGCCAGCAGCTTATCCTACACAGATACGCAGTATTTT. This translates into CASSLSYTDTQYF.